Below, 9 T cell receptor beta chains from the same sample are listed, as sequenced in a study of CXCR3-negative and CXCR3-positive naive CD8 T cells. Study-wide results and caveats: Hydrophobicity of TRB CDR3s was greater in CXCR3-positive naive cells than in CXCR3-negative naive cells.

Their specific antigens are unknown. Researchers prepared the TRB cDNA libraries using 5' RACE with UMI labels. TCRdb reprocessed the 5' RACE reads and reports one entry per CDR3 protein, with no DNA. This sample carries 150,000 to 180,000 distinct CDR3 sequences, with approximately 0.46% going to the ten biggest clones. The sample taken for sequencing was naive CXCR3+ CD8+ T cells from blood. Subset described: CD45RO-CCR7+CD27+CD95- naive CD8+ T cells expressing CXCR3 (TNR3+). The source of these receptors is a human donor in good health. Some clones in this sample may be carry-over from other donors' samples.

This chain links TRBV7-8 with TRBJ2-7; TCRdb returns TRBD1, unconfirmable since there is no DNA. This CDR3 is built from 18 residues. Per the germline V gene, CDR1 is SGHVS and CDR2 is FQNEAQ. The CDR3 here is CASSPPRLVPGSSYEQYF.

This chain uses TRBV5-1 with TRBJ2-7; without DNA, the TCRdb call of TRBD2 cannot be checked. Looked up from germline, CDR1 is SGHRS and CDR2 is YFSETQ. CDR3 length: 15 residues. CDR3 sequence: CASSELGGMSYEQYF.

The chain recombines TRBV7-8 with TRBJ1-1. The CDR3 sequence is 14 residues long. Germline CDR1 is SGHVS and CDR2 is FQNEAQ. CDR3 protein: CASSLSVGTTEAFF.

The rearrangement uses TRBV5-1 and TRBJ2-1. Germline V gives CDR1 SGHRS, CDR2 YFSETQ. The CDR3 sequence is 15 residues long. The CDR3 region is CASSLVSSSYNEQFF.

This sequence joins TRBV28 and TRBJ2-1. This CDR3 spans 13 amino acids. The germline V gene has CDR1 MDHEN and CDR2 SYDVKM. This CDR3 reads CASSLIGSDEQFF.

The chain employs TRBV24-1 and TRBJ2-5; TCRdb selects TRBD2, and the lack of DNA leaves this call unchecked. The CDR3 has 16 residues. CDR1 and CDR2 from the germline V gene are KGHDR and SFDVKD. The CDR3 sequence is CATSDRGTSTEETQYF.

The CDR3 spells CARSAADTPPYNEQFF. The V call is TRBV7-2, the J call TRBJ2-1; TCRdb designates TRBD1, a call that cannot be tested without DNA. The CDR3 length is 16 residues. Germline assignment: CDR1 SGHTA and CDR2 FQGNSA.

This chain joins TRBV4-2 and TRBJ2-7. The CDR3 loop spans 15 amino acids. Germline assignment: CDR1 LGHNA and CDR2 YNFKEQ. CDR3 region: CASSQGAGTAYEQYF.

The rearrangement uses TRBV5-5 and TRBJ1-2. The CDR3 is made up of 15 amino acids. The germline V gene encodes CDR1 SGHKS and CDR2 YYEKEE (reference sequence). CDR3 residues: CASSLAGSYNYGYTF.